Each of the 11 T cell receptor beta chains below was sequenced from the same sample in a study of blood T cell repertoires in COVID-19. TCRdb's table, derived via immunoSEQ multiplex PCR, lists solely in-frame clones and lacks some. The table includes some 70,000 clones, around 87% detected once. Sample: peripheral blood. The receptors here all came from a man aged 45-60 years with active COVID-19.

Of note for this clone: This specimen includes other DNA sequences encoding the same CDR3. For the CDR3, the DNA is TGTGCCAGCAGTTACACCGGACAGGGGGCCGGCTACACCTTC. This gives the protein CASSYTGQGAGYTF. The chain links TRBV6-5 to TRBJ1-2, with 11 nucleotides matching TRBD1. V lost 2 bases, J lost 8 bases, and 4 bases stayed unmatched. The CDR3 runs to 14 residues. Germline CDR1 and CDR2: MNHEY and SVGAGI.

The chain links TRBV27 to TRBJ2-4, with 7 bases aligning to TRBD2. V shed 3 bases and J 15 bases; nucleotides not matched to a gene: 5. The CDR3 length is 11 residues. Germline CDR1 MNHEY, CDR2 SMNVEV (reference sequence). The CDR3: CASSFRGDWYF. CDR3 nucleotides: TGTGCCAGCAGTTTCCGGGGGGACTGGTACTTC.

The table lists this clone with a few counts. The rearrangement links TRBV11-3 to TRBJ1-3; D remains ambiguous. Germline values: CDR1 SGHNT, CDR2 YENEEA. The CDR3 runs to 13 residues. The V end was cut by 9 bases, the J end by 0 bases, with 9 bases between. DNA of the CDR3: TGTGCCAGTTCACACATCTCTGGAAACACCATATATTTT. It codes for CASSHISGNTIYF.

This clone showed up just a few times. The same CDR3 arises from other DNA sequences in this sample as well. The chain employs TRBV6-5 and TRBJ1-1; 7 bases match TRBD1. The CDR3 sequence is 14 residues long. Germline V gives CDR1 MNHEY, CDR2 SVGAGI. The ends lost 6 bases at V and 0 bases at J; junction bases unmatched: 4. CDR3 in amino acids: CASSKQGMNTEAFF. The CDR3 DNA reads TGTGCCAGCAGCAAACAGGGGATGAACACTGAAGCTTTCTTT.

CDR3 residues: CASSIIGGTEAFF. In DNA form, the CDR3 reads TGTGCCAGTAGTATAATCGGGGGCACTGAAGCTTTCTTT. The genes are TRBV19 and TRBJ1-1; perhaps TRBD1 as D (5 bases). The CDR3 is 13 residues long. CDR1 and CDR2 (germline): LNHDA, SQIVND (reference sequence). Trimming pared 2 bases from V and 4 bases from J, leaving 8 bases between.

The chain employs TRBV4-3 and TRBJ2-7; 10 bases agree with TRBD2. The trim removed 0 bases at V and 3 bases at J, leaving 5 bases unmatched. Germline V CDR1 and CDR2: LGHNA, YSLEER. The CDR3 contains 16 residues. CDR3 bases: TGCGCCAGCAGCCAAGATCGGGCTAGCGGGAGCTACGAGCAGTACTTC. Residues: CASSQDRASGSYEQYF.

This clone was seen once. This chain joins TRBV3-1 (or the pseudogene TRBV3-2) and TRBJ1-5; D uncertain. Germline V CDR1 and CDR2: LGHDT, YNNKEL (reference sequence). V gave up 11 bases and J gave up 0 bases, with 14 bases separating them. This CDR3 is built from 14 residues. The CDR3 spells CAPGSTYSNQPQHF. In DNA, the CDR3 is TGTGCCCCCGGGAGCACGTATAGCAATCAGCCCCAGCATTTT.

The J gene is TRBJ1-4, the V gene TRBV24-1; D is uncertain. Germline V gives CDR1 KGHDR, CDR2 SFDVKD. This CDR3 region has 15 residues. The germline V and J ends were trimmed by 4 bases and 5 bases, with 13 bases remaining between them. CDR3 loop: CATSELDGENEKLFF. CDR3 bases: TGTGCCACCAGTGAACTCGACGGGGAGAATGAAAAACTGTTTTTT.

The gene calls are TRBV5-1 and TRBJ2-4; D possibly corresponds to TRBD2 (6 bases). Germline lookup yields CDR1 SGHRS and CDR2 YFSETQ. This CDR3 comprises 16 residues. The V gene lost 0 bases and the J gene lost 0 bases, with 10 bases spanning the gap. CDR3 sequence reads: CASSLAGTLAKNIQYF. The CDR3 nucleotides read TGCGCCAGCAGCTTGGCGGGGACTCTAGCCAAAAACATTCAGTACTTC.

J is TRBJ1-5 and V is TRBV24-1; weak D call: TRBD1 (5 bases). The ends were cut back, 11 bases at V and 2 bases at J, with 15 bases in the middle. CDR1 and CDR2 from the germline V gene are KGHDR and SFDVKD. The CDR3 loop spans 14 amino acids. CDR3 in amino acids: CASQGSSGNQPQHF. The CDR3 region has the DNA TGTGCCAGCCAGGGATCATCGGGCAATCAGCCCCAGCATTTT.

This clone was seen a single time. The chain carries TRBV5-1 and TRBJ2-1; TRBD2 agrees at 13 bases. V trimming: 4 bases; J trimming: 4 bases; junction bases outside the gene matches: 2. CDR1 SGHRS and CDR2 YFSETQ come from the germline V gene. This CDR3 is built from 15 residues. In nucleotides, the CDR3 is TGCGCCAGCAGCACTAGCGGGGGGGCGTACAATGAGCAGTTCTTC. This gives the protein CASSTSGGAYNEQFF.